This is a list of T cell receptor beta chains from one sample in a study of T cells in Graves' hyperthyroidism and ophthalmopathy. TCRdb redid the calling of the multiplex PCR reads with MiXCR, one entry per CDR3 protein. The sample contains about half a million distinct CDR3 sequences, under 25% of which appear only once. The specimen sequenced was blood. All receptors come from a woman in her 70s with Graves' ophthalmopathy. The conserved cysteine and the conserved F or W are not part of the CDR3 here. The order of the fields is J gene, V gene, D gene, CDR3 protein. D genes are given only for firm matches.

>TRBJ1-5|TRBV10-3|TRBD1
AISGGTGLQPQH
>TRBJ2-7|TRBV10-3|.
AISDREGYEQY
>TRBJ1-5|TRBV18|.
ASSPDAAQPQH
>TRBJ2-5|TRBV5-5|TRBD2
ASSLNSGRQETQY
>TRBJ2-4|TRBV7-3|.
ASSLSVRDGAKNIQY
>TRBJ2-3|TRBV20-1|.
SATPGLTDTQY
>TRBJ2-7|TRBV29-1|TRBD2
SAGLAGSVIYEQY
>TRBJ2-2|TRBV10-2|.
ASSAGQFDGELF
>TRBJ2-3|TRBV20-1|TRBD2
SATGLARADTQY
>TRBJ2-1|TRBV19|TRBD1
ASSFYRGVDNEQF
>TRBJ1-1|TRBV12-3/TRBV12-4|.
ASSLRTKNTEAF
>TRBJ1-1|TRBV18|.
ASSPSAGTEAF
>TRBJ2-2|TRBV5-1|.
ASSLGGQAGELF
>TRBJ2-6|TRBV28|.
ASSRTAGANVLT
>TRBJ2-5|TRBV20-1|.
SASVGAGAWETQY
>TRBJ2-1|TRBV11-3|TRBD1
ASSPDRGRYNEQF
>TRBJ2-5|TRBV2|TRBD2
ASRPGTSVRETQY
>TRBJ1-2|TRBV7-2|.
ASSLLPGSNYGYT
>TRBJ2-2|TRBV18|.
ASSLPNTGELF
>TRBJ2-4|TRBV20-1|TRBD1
SATGQGATKNIQY
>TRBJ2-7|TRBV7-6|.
ASSLGTGNSYEQY
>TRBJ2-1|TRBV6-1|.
ASRADESYNEQF
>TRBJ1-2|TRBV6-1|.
ASSETGRDYGYT
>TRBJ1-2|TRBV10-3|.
AISGGSGYGYT
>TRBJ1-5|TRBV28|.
ASSLHDQGNQPQH
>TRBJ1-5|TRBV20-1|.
SAKEGGRSNQPQH
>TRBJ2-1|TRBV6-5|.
ASSYRNGASRPRSYNEQF
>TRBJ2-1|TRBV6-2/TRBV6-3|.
ASGLSGPPAVNEQF